Given below is one TCR beta chain in context. What it recognizes is unknown. At one boundary the junction diverges from the germline segment, which might be a read error. DNA and RNA were both co-extracted from roughly 18-30 mg of bulk tissue that had not been sorted. The authors sampled five separate regions per tumor. This sample stems from a study of tumor-infiltrating lymphocytes in primary liver carcinoma. Broader study findings: Between tumor regions, pairs overlapped more than tumor-adjacent and tumor-blood pairs did.

The investigators made TCR beta cDNA from roughly 0.45 ug total RNA, using a constant-region primer. It was through three nested multiplex PCR rounds of slightly modified ARM-PCR that TCR beta libraries arose. TCRdb reanalysed the multiplex PCR reads using MiXCR and keeps one entry per CDR3 protein. Altogether some 100,000 distinct CDR3 sequences are present, under 70% being singletons, with the ten largest covering 10% to 15%. The receptor was isolated from a woman in her sixties or seventies with primary liver carcinoma and hepatitis B virus infection. Specimen: liver tumor tissue from sampling region 2. Subset in this sample: tumor region T2, inferior pole.

DNA for the CDR3: TGTGTCAGCAGCCCCCCGCAAGGACCGACCGGGGACCTGTTTTTT. It encodes CVSSPPQGPTGDLFF. J is TRBJ2-2 and V is TRBV11-2; the D call may be TRBD1 or TRBD2 (5 bases each). The CDR3 has 15 amino acids. The germline gives CDR1 SGHAT, CDR2 FQNNGV.